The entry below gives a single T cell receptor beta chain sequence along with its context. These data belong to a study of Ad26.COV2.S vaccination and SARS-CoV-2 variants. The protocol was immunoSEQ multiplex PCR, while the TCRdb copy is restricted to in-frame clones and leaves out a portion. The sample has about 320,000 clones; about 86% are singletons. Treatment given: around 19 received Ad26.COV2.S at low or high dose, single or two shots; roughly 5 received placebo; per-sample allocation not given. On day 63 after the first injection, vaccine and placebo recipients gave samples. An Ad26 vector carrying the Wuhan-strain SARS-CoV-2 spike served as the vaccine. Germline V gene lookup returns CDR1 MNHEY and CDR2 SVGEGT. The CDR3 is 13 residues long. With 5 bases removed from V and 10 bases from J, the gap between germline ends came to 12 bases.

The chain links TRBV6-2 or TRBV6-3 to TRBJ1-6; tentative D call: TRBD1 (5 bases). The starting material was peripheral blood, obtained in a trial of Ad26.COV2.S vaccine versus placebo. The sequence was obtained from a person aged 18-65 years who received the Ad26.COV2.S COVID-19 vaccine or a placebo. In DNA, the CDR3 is TGTGCCAGCAGTCTACAGGATTTCTCACCCCTCCACTTT. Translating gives CASSLQDFSPLHF.